These 13 T cell receptor beta chains were sequenced from one sample in a study of blood T cell repertoires in COVID-19. Sequenced by immunoSEQ multiplex PCR; TCRdb stores in-frame clones only, minus some. Seen here are some 300,000 clones, 75% to 90% observed once, and the top ten hold over 9%. Sample: PBMCs or T cells enriched from blood (not recorded which). The origin of the receptors is a woman aged 35 to 49 who had recovered from COVID-19.

V and J are TRBV2 and TRBJ1-2; D might be TRBD1 (5 bases). The CDR3 is made up of 14 amino acids. Germline CDR1 is SNHLY and CDR2 is FYNNEI. The V end lost 7 bases, the J end lost 1 base, and 13 bases lay between the germline ends. CDR3 residues: CASTVGQGNYGYTF. For the CDR3, the DNA is TGTGCCAGCACTGTAGGGCAGGGTAACTATGGCTACACCTTC.

J is TRBJ1-4 and V is TRBV19; the D gene is possibly TRBD1 (6 bases). In germline, CDR1 is LNHDA, CDR2 SQIVND (reference sequence). The V gene lost 5 bases and the J gene lost 7 bases, with 14 bases spanning the gap. The CDR3 extends over 14 amino acids. The CDR3 sequence: CASSGGARGEKLFF. As DNA, the CDR3 is TGTGCCAGTAGTGGGGGGGCGCGGGGTGAAAAACTGTTTTTT.

The genes are TRBV7-9 and TRBJ1-4; D might be TRBD1 (5 bases). Germline CDR1 is SEHNR and CDR2 is FQNEAQ (reference sequence). The CDR3 runs to 15 residues. The germline V and J ends were trimmed by 2 bases and 4 bases, with 11 bases remaining between them. CDR3 in DNA: TGTGCCAGCAGCTTAAAGACAGAGCTTAATGAAAAACTGTTTTTT. Translating gives CASSLKTELNEKLFF.

The J gene is TRBJ1-6, the V gene TRBV3-1 (or the pseudogene TRBV3-2); D unclear. V lost 0 bases and J 11 bases, leaving 11 bases between the germline ends. The CDR3 runs 14 residues. From germline, CDR1 is LGHDT and CDR2 YNNKEL (reference sequence). This chain's CDR3 is CASSQEDRGAPLHF. CDR3 sequence (DNA): TGTGCCAGCAGCCAAGAGGACCGCGGGGCACCCCTCCACTTT.

This chain links TRBV28 with TRBJ1-4, with D perhaps matching TRBD1 (5 bases). The CDR3 sequence is 14 residues long. The V gene lost 1 base and the J gene lost 2 bases, with 5 bases spanning the gap. Germline V gene data show CDR1 as MDHEN and CDR2 as SYDVKM. The CDR3 sequence is CASSLSGTNEKLFF. CDR3 in DNA: TGTGCCAGCAGTTTATCAGGGACTAATGAAAAACTGTTTTTT.

The J gene is TRBJ1-2, the V gene TRBV11-2; no clear D. Trimming stripped 0 bases from V and 1 base from J, with 12 bases between. Germline assignment: CDR1 SGHAT and CDR2 FQNNGV. There are 16 residues in the CDR3. CDR3 amino acids: CASSLDITYHNYGYTF. CDR3 coding DNA: TGTGCCAGCAGCTTAGATATTACATACCATAACTATGGCTACACCTTC.

This clone came up once. V is TRBV5-4 and J is TRBJ2-7; 7 bases map to TRBD2. Looked up from germline, CDR1 is SGHNT and CDR2 is YYREEE (reference sequence). The V segment lost 6 bases and the J segment 2 bases; nucleotides outside the gene matches: 5. The CDR3 is made up of 13 amino acids. The CDR3 coding sequence is TGTGCCAGCACCTCCCGGGGGGCCTACGAGCAGTACTTC. Protein sequence: CASTSRGAYEQYF.

This clone was counted only a few times. This chain connects TRBV30 to TRBJ2-2, with 11 bases lining up with TRBD2. This CDR3 region has 18 residues. The trim removed 0 bases at V and 4 bases at J, leaving 10 bases unmatched. The germline V gene has CDR1 GTSNPN and CDR2 SVGIG (reference sequence). The CDR3 DNA follows: TGTGCCTGGAGTGTCCGGAGACTAGCGGGATCCGGCACCGGGGAGCTGTTTTTT. Its translation is CAWSVRRLAGSGTGELFF.

The chain employs TRBV5-6 and TRBJ1-2; TRBD1 agrees at 8 bases. CDR1 is SGHDT and CDR2 is YYEEEE in the germline V gene. With V trimmed by 4 bases and J by 8 bases, 7 bases remained unmatched. This CDR3 has 13 amino acids. CDR3 protein: CASSTVTGAGYTF. The CDR3 region has the DNA TGTGCCAGCAGCACCGTGACAGGGGCGGGCTACACCTTC. The full variable domain, in which reference TRBV5-6 and TRBJ1-2 provide the parts outside the CDR3, is DAGVTQSPTHLIKTRGQQVTLRCSPKSGHDTVSWYQQALGQGPQFIFQYYEEEERQRGNFPDRFSGHQFPNYSSELNVNALLLGDSALYLCASSTVTGAGYTFGSGTRLTVV.

V is TRBV19 and J is TRBJ2-4; TRBD1 matches 7 bases. Trimming took 1 base from V and 12 from J; bases not matched to a gene: 6. The germline CDR1 and CDR2 sequences are LNHDA and SQIVND (reference sequence). This CDR3 spans 13 amino acids. The CDR3 DNA follows: TGTGCCAGTAGTATAGTCCTAGGGGGCGGTCAGTACTTC. Protein: CASSIVLGGGQYF.

The chain is built from TRBV3-1 (or the pseudogene TRBV3-2) and TRBJ2-1; 10 bases match TRBD2. The trim removed 6 bases at V and 5 bases at J, leaving 10 bases unmatched. The CDR3 contains 16 residues. The germline V gene has CDR1 LGHDT and CDR2 YNNKEL (reference sequence). CDR3 DNA sequence: TGTGCCAGCAGTCCTACGGCTAGCGGGGGAAACAATGAGCAGTTCTTC. It translates to CASSPTASGGNNEQFF.

The chain links TRBV9 to TRBJ2-7; D perhaps matches TRBD1 (6 bases). Germline lookup yields CDR1 SGDLS and CDR2 YYNGEE. This CDR3 contains 13 residues. V lost 7 bases to trimming and J lost 3 bases, with 14 bases between them. This CDR3 is CASGPQGLYEQYF. The DNA for the CDR3 is TGTGCCAGCGGTCCGCAGGGGCTCTACGAGCAGTACTTC.

This clone has a single count. The chain carries TRBV7-2 and TRBJ2-5, with D maybe TRBD1 (5 bases). Germline V CDR1 and CDR2: SGHTA, FQGNSA. The CDR3 runs 14 residues. Trimming stripped 0 bases from V and 2 bases from J, with 7 bases between. This chain's CDR3 is CASSLANRQETQYF. For the CDR3, the DNA is TGTGCCAGCAGCTTAGCTAACAGGCAAGAGACCCAGTACTTC.